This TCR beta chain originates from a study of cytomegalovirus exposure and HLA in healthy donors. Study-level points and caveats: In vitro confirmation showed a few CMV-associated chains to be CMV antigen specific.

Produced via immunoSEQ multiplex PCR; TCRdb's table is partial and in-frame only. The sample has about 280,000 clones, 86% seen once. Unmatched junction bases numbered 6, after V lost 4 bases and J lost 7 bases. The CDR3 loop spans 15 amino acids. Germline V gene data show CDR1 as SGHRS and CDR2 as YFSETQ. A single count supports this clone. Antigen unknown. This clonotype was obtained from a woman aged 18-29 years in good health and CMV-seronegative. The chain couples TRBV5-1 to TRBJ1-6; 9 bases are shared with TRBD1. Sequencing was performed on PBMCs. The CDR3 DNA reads TGCGCCAGCAGCGAACAGGGGGCGAGGAATTCACCCCTCCACTTT. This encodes CASSEQGARNSPLHF.